This T cell receptor beta chain was recovered during a study of T cells after somatic rescue of genetic block. Sequenced by immunoSEQ multiplex PCR; TCRdb stores in-frame clones only, minus some. Seen here are 9,500 to 10,000 clones, about 74% observed once, and the top ten hold about 20%. Trimming took off 1 base at V and 0 bases at J, with 10 bases between the two ends. This CDR3 is 15 amino acids long. CDR1 is SGHAT, CDR2 FQDESV, per germline (reference sequence). V and J are TRBV11-1 and TRBJ2-7; possible D gene TRBD1, 6 bases. Sequencing input: peripheral blood mononuclear cells (PBMCs). The TCR originated in a boy younger than 18. The CDR3 coding sequence is TGTGCCAGCAGCTTAGTGGCAGGGGTCTCCTACGAGCAGTACTTC. This sequence encodes CASSLVAGVSYEQYF.